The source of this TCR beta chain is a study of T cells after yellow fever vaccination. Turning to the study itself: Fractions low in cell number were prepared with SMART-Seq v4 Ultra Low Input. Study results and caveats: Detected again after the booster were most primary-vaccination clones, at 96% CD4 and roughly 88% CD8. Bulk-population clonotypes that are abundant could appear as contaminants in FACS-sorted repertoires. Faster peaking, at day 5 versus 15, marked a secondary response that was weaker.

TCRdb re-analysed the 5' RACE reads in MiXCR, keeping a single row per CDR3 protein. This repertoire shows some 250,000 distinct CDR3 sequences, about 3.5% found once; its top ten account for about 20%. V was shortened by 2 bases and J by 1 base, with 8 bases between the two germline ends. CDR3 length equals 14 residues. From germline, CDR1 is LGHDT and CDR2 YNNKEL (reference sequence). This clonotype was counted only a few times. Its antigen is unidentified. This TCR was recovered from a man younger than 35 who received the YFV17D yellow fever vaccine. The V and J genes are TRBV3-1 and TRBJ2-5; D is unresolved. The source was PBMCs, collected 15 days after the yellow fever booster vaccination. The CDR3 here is CASSQSETQETQYF. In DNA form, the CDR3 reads TGTGCCAGCAGCCAATCCGAGACCCAAGAGACCCAGTACTTC.